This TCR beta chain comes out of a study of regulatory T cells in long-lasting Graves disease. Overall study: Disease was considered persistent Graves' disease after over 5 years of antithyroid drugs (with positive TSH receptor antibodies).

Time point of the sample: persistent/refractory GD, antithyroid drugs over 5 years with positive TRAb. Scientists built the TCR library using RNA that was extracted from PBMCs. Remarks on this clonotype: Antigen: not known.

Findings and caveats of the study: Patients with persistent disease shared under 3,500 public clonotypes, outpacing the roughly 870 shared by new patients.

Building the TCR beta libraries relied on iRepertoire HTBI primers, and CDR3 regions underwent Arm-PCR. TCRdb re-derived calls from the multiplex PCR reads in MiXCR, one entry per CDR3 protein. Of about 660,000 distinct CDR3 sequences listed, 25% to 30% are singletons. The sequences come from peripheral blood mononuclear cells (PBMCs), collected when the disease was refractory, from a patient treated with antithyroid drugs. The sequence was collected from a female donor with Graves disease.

In DNA form, the CDR3 reads TGTGCTAGTGGGCTACAAGCGGGAGACGGCCACGAGCAGTACTTC. Translating it yields CASGLQAGDGHEQYF. The chain couples TRBV12-5 to TRBJ2-7, with 8 bases that match TRBD2. After removal of 6 bases from V and 5 bases from J, the junction contained 12 bases not matched to a gene. The CDR3 loop spans 15 amino acids. Germline CDR1 reads LGHNT; CDR2 reads FRNRAP.